A selection of T cell receptor beta chains follows, all from one sample in a study of cytomegalovirus exposure and HLA in healthy donors. The data were produced by immunoSEQ multiplex PCR, yet TCRdb's version contains in-frame clones alone and is incomplete. The sample has some 200,000 clones; about an eighth are singletons. Sequenced material: PBMCs. All receptors derive from a man aged 45-65 years in good health and CMV-seropositive. CDR3s include the opening cysteine and the closing phenylalanine or tryptophan. The D gene is left open where the match is weak. Some rows have no size entry. The others give once, few or many, or a class for an expanded clone.

J	D	V	size	CDR3	DNA
TRBJ2-1	.	TRBV19	.	CASSFPGDAQFF	TGTGCCAGTAGTTTCCCCGGGGATGCACAGTTCTTC
TRBJ1-4	.	TRBV7-9	few	CATEGRDEKLFF	TGTGCCACCGAAGGGCGGGATGAAAAACTGTTTTTT
TRBJ2-1	.	TRBV4-3	few	CASSLKSNLSYNEQFF	TGCGCCAGCAGTCTAAAGTCGAATCTATCCTACAATGAGCAGTTCTTC
TRBJ1-5	.	TRBV6-6	.	CASSSPGQPQHF	TGTGCCAGCAGTTCCCCCGGTCAGCCCCAGCATTTT
TRBJ1-5	.	TRBV25-1	few	CASSDSKSSNQPQHF	TGTGCCAGCAGTGACAGTAAATCTAGCAATCAGCCCCAGCATTTT
TRBJ1-1	.	TRBV6-1	few	CASRNTVNTEAFF	TGTGCCAGCAGAAACACAGTCAACACTGAAGCTTTCTTT
TRBJ1-1	.	TRBV5-4	.	CASSLKQGVRTEAFF	TGTGCCAGCAGCTTGAAACAGGGTGTGAGGACTGAAGCTTTCTTT
TRBJ1-1	TRBD1	TRBV28	.	CASSLQGAIGTEAFF	TGTGCCAGCAGTTTACAGGGGGCTATTGGAACTGAAGCTTTCTTT
TRBJ2-5	.	TRBV5-1	few	CASSLAGVETQYF	TGCGCCAGCAGCTTAGCAGGGGTCGAGACCCAGTACTTC
TRBJ1-1	.	TRBV6-1	few	CASRQRTVENTEAFF	TGTGCCAGCAGACAACGGACAGTTGAGAACACTGAAGCTTTCTTT
TRBJ2-3	.	TRBV5-4	.	CASSLWTGTDTQYF	TGTGCCAGCAGCCTATGGACAGGCACAGATACGCAGTATTTT
TRBJ2-2	TRBD1	TRBV6-5	few	CASSPGTVTTGELFF	TGTGCCAGCAGTCCCGGGACAGTAACCACCGGGGAGCTGTTTTTT
TRBJ2-4	TRBD1	TRBV2	few	CASRAGQGGNIQYF	TGTGCCAGCAGGGCTGGACAGGGTGGGAACATTCAGTACTTC
TRBJ1-6	.	TRBV5-4	few	CASSLDGRGDSPLHF	TGTGCCAGCAGCTTGGATGGCAGGGGAGACTCACCCCTCCACTTT
TRBJ2-3	TRBD2	TRBV2	few	CATSETSYQYF	TGTGCCACCTCGGAGACTAGCTACCAGTATTTT
TRBJ1-2	TRBD1	TRBV15	few	CATSGTGYGYGYTF	TGTGCCACCAGCGGGACAGGGTACGGCTATGGCTACACCTTC
TRBJ2-1	TRBD2	TRBV4-3	.	CASSAGLASNEQFF	TGCGCCAGCAGCGCGGGACTAGCTTCCAATGAGCAGTTCTTC
TRBJ1-2	TRBD1	TRBV19	few	CASSMGTGHGYTF	TGTGCCAGTAGTATGGGGACAGGGCACGGCTACACCTTC
TRBJ2-1	.	TRBV29-1	.	CSVAFRQGEQFF	TGCAGCGTAGCCTTCAGGCAAGGTGAGCAGTTCTTC
TRBJ2-1	.	TRBV18	.	CASSLDTPGNEQFF	TGTGCCAGCTCACTGGACACCCCCGGCAATGAGCAGTTCTTC
TRBJ2-1	TRBD2	TRBV6-5	.	CASSYGTSGEQFF	TGTGCCAGCAGTTACGGGACTAGCGGTGAGCAGTTCTTC
TRBJ1-1	TRBD1	TRBV9	few	CASSPGTGRVNTEAFF	TGTGCCAGCAGCCCGGGGACAGGGCGGGTGAACACTGAAGCTTTCTTT
TRBJ2-1	TRBD2	TRBV9	.	CASSVASGGAMYNEQFF	TGTGCCAGCAGCGTAGCCAGCGGGGGAGCCATGTACAATGAGCAGTTCTTC
TRBJ2-5	.	TRBV28	.	CASSLYGTTQETQYF	TGTGCCAGCAGTTTATATGGGACAACCCAAGAGACCCAGTACTTC
TRBJ1-4	.	TRBV28	few	CASSLGQGRREKLFF	TGTGCCAGCAGTCTAGGGCAGGGTAGAAGGGAAAAACTGTTTTTT
TRBJ1-5	.	TRBV19	few	CASSIGGLSNQPQHF	TGTGCCAGTAGTATTGGGGGACTTAGCAATCAGCCCCAGCATTTT
TRBJ2-1	TRBD1	TRBV5-1	.	CASSFGQGVYNEQFF	TGCGCCAGCAGCTTCGGACAGGGGGTTTACAATGAGCAGTTCTTC
TRBJ1-1	.	TRBV30	.	CAWSVRALNTEAFF	TGTGCCTGGAGTGTCAGGGCACTTAACACTGAAGCTTTCTTT
TRBJ1-4	.	TRBV2	few	CASRVSRGSEKLFF	TGTGCCAGCAGGGTCAGCAGGGGATCTGAAAAACTGTTTTTT
TRBJ2-7	.	TRBV7-2	few	CASSIRQEAYEQYF	TGTGCCAGCAGCATACGACAGGAGGCCTACGAGCAGTACTTC
TRBJ1-2	.	TRBV6-5	few	CASRGPGVNYGYTF	TGTGCCAGCAGGGGGCCGGGGGTAAACTATGGCTACACCTTC
TRBJ1-2	.	TRBV27	few	CASSRGGGYGYTF	TGTGCCAGCAGCCGAGGGGGGGGCTATGGCTACACCTTC
TRBJ1-4	.	TRBV20-1	.	CSAGVEKLFF	TGCAGCGCAGGGGTTGAAAAACTGTTTTTT
TRBJ1-4	.	TRBV5-8	few	CASSLQGANEKLFF	TGTGCCAGCAGCCTACAGGGAGCTAATGAAAAACTGTTTTTT
TRBJ2-1	TRBD2	TRBV5-1	few	CASSPGLATYNEQFF	TGCGCCAGCAGCCCGGGACTAGCGACCTACAATGAGCAGTTCTTC
TRBJ2-3	.	TRBV5-1	few	CASSILQGQTTQYF	TGCGCCAGCAGCATACTACAGGGTCAAACGACGCAGTATTTT
TRBJ2-2	.	TRBV18	.	CASSSRVSGELFF	TGTGCCAGCTCATCCAGGGTCTCCGGGGAGCTGTTTTTT
TRBJ1-5	.	TRBV15	.	CATSRGPRGGRSNQPQHF	TGTGCCACCAGCAGAGGGCCCCGGGGAGGAAGAAGCAATCAGCCCCAGCATTTT
TRBJ1-1	.	TRBV5-4	few	CASSLVGSTEAFF	TGTGCCAGCAGCTTGGTGGGGAGCACTGAAGCTTTCTTT
TRBJ1-5	.	TRBV4-2	few	CASSQMGQNNQPQHF	TGTGCCAGCAGCCAAATGGGCCAGAACAATCAGCCCCAGCATTTT
TRBJ2-7	.	TRBV4-1	.	CASSQDPGQFYEQYF	TGCGCCAGCAGCCAAGATCCAGGACAGTTCTACGAGCAGTACTTC
TRBJ2-3	.	TRBV21-1	few	CASSKRTSGGLNNTQYF	TGTGCCAGCAGCAAACGGACTAGCGGGGGGCTGAATAATACGCAGTATTTT